A single TCR beta chain is shown here with its context. The CDR3 has 16 amino acids. These data come from a study of STAT5B mutations in CD4+ large granular lymphocyte leukemia. Here immunoSEQ multiplex PCR was the method, and the copy in TCRdb shows in-frame clones only, minus some. The sample lists about 40,000 clones; 81% were seen once. This TCR was recovered from a human donor in good health. Sample: CD4+ T cells from blood buffy coats. The rearrangement links TRBV21-1 to TRBJ2-3; the table's D call, TRBD2, was not checked against the DNA. TRBV21-1 is described as a pseudogene. The CDR3 here is CASSKDCGRAIDTQYF. CDR3 coding DNA: TGTGCCAGCAGCAAAGATTGCGGGAGGGCCATAGATACGCAGTATTTT.